This is a list of T cell receptor beta chains from one sample in a study of blood T cells in healthy people across ages. TCRdb processed the 5' RACE reads anew with MiXCR; each CDR3 protein has one entry. The sample lists almost 300,000 distinct CDR3 sequences, around 29% occurring once. The sequenced material came from blood. These receptor sequences come from a woman in her seventies in good health. CDR3s include the opening cysteine and the closing phenylalanine or tryptophan. The D gene is left open where the match is weak. Rows may omit the clone size; those that give it use once, few, many or a size class.

TRBV4-1	TRBJ2-1	NA	few	CASSQTLAFGSYNEQFF	TGCGCCAGCAGCCAAACACTAGCATTCGGCTCCTACAATGAGCAGTTCTTC
TRBV5-1	TRBJ2-7	TRBD1	few	CASSLAGTGGTYEQYF	TGCGCCAGCAGCTTGGCGGGGACAGGGGGTACCTACGAGCAGTACTTC
TRBV28	TRBJ2-4	TRBD1	few	CASSFRGNIQYF	TGTGCCAGCAGTTTCAGGGGGAACATTCAGTACTTC
TRBV7-9	TRBJ2-3	NA	once	CASSWRSSDTQYF	TGTGCCAGCAGCTGGCGCTCCTCAGATACGCAGTATTTT
TRBV20-1	TRBJ1-3	NA	NA	CSATPGRGNTIYF	TGCAGTGCAACCCCCGGACGTGGAAACACCATATATTTT
TRBV7-9	TRBJ1-4	NA	NA	CASSGDGLGNEKLFF	TGTGCCAGCAGCGGCGACGGGCTAGGTAATGAAAAACTGTTTTTT
TRBV12-3/TRBV12-4	TRBJ1-2	NA	NA	CASRPRKEAGYTF	TGTGCCAGCAGGCCCCGGAAGGAGGCGGGCTACACCTTC
TRBV6-2/TRBV6-3	TRBJ1-5	NA	NA	CASSQRPGSHQPQHF	TGTGCCAGCAGCCAACGTCCAGGGTCCCATCAGCCCCAGCATTTT
TRBV18	TRBJ2-7	NA	few	CASSPIGGKGAYEQYF	TGTGCCAGCTCACCCATTGGCGGCAAAGGGGCCTACGAGCAGTACTTC
TRBV11-2	TRBJ2-2	NA	many	CASSGVTGELFF	TGTGCCAGCTCGGGAGTAACCGGGGAGCTGTTTTTT
TRBV7-2	TRBJ1-2	NA	NA	CASIPSHSGYTF	TGTGCCAGCATCCCCTCCCACAGCGGCTACACCTTC
TRBV7-8	TRBJ1-5	NA	many	CASSPGQYNQPQHF	TGTGCCAGCAGCCCCGGGCAGTACAATCAGCCCCAGCATTTT
TRBV7-6	TRBJ2-1	TRBD1	once	CASSSRDRDLNEQFF	TGTGCCAGCAGCTCCCGGGACAGGGACCTCAATGAGCAGTTCTTC
TRBV6-1	TRBJ2-5	NA	NA	CASALRQETQYF	TGTGCCAGCGCCCTGAGGCAAGAGACCCAGTACTTC
TRBV28	TRBJ1-2	NA	few	CASTTANYGYTF	TGTGCCAGCACCACAGCTAACTATGGCTACACCTTC
TRBV24-1	TRBJ2-1	NA	NA	CATASTSDEQFF	TGTGCCACCGCCTCTACCTCCGATGAGCAGTTCTTC
TRBV5-5	TRBJ2-1	NA	few	CASSLRPEGGSYNEQFF	TGTGCCAGCAGCTTGCGACCAGAGGGTGGGTCCTACAATGAGCAGTTCTTC
TRBV11-1	TRBJ2-1	TRBD2	NA	CASSPRLAGGKEYNEQFF	TGTGCCAGCAGCCCTAGACTAGCGGGAGGGAAAGAGTACAATGAGCAGTTCTTC
TRBV12-3/TRBV12-4	TRBJ1-3	NA	few	CANNLRRGGNTIYF	TGTGCCAACAACCTACGGCGTGGGGGAAACACCATATATTTT
TRBV12-3/TRBV12-4	TRBJ2-1	NA	NA	CASSRTLFNEQFF	TGTGCCAGCAGCCGGACCCTATTCAATGAGCAGTTCTTC
TRBV5-1	TRBJ1-1	TRBD1	NA	CASRPDRGTMNTEAFF	TGCGCCAGCAGACCCGACAGGGGAACAATGAACACTGAAGCTTTCTTT
TRBV9	TRBJ2-1	TRBD1	few	CASSAMSRDRGEQFF	TGTGCCAGCAGTGCTATGTCCCGGGACAGGGGTGAGCAGTTCTTC
TRBV7-9	TRBJ2-3	NA	NA	CASSSTHQGALGTDTQYF	TGTGCCAGCAGCTCTACCCATCAGGGAGCCTTAGGCACAGATACGCAGTATTTT
TRBV11-1	TRBJ2-5	NA	few	CASSLFLTDNQETQYF	TGTGCCAGCAGCTTATTCTTGACGGACAACCAAGAGACCCAGTACTTC
TRBV4-1	TRBJ1-2	TRBD1	once	CASSQEPGTGYGYTF	TGCGCCAGCAGCCAAGAGCCCGGGACAGGCTATGGCTACACCTTC
TRBV6-4	TRBJ2-5	NA	NA	CATRGGVETQYF	TGTGCCACCCGGGGAGGAGTGGAGACCCAGTACTTC
TRBV18	TRBJ2-5	NA	few	CASSPANQETQYF	TGTGCCAGCTCACCCGCAAACCAAGAGACCCAGTACTTC
TRBV28	TRBJ2-1	NA	NA	CASRGEVFNEQFF	TGTGCCAGCCGAGGAGAAGTTTTCAATGAGCAGTTCTTC
TRBV27	TRBJ2-7	NA	few	CASRRWGYEQYF	TGTGCCAGCAGGCGGTGGGGCTACGAGCAGTACTTC
TRBV9	TRBJ1-6	NA	NA	CASSVVGGSYSPLHF	TGTGCCAGCAGCGTAGTAGGGGGGTCATATTCACCCCTCCACTTT
TRBV19	TRBJ1-5	NA	few	CATGIQGPQHF	TGTGCCACCGGAATACAGGGGCCCCAGCATTTT
TRBV7-7	TRBJ2-6	TRBD1	NA	CASSLRTGTGANVLTF	TGTGCTAGCAGCTTAAGGACAGGGACTGGGGCCAACGTCCTGACTTTC
TRBV28	TRBJ2-1	NA	NA	CASRSLGLTSSYNEQFF	TGTGCCAGCAGGTCTCTTGGTCTCACGAGCTCCTACAATGAGCAGTTCTTC
TRBV5-1	TRBJ1-1	NA	NA	CASSVVGPKNTEAFF	TGCGCCAGCAGCGTCGTTGGACCGAAGAACACTGAAGCTTTCTTT
TRBV6-1	TRBJ2-4	TRBD1	NA	CASSEAEIGTGESKYRKNIQYF	TGTGCCAGCAGTGAAGCGGAAATCGGGACAGGGGAGTCGAAATACCGCAAAAACATTCAGTACTTC
TRBV7-2	TRBJ2-7	NA	NA	CASSPPGQSTSYEQYF	TGTGCCAGCAGCCCACCTGGACAAAGCACCTCCTACGAGCAGTACTTC
TRBV9	TRBJ2-7	NA	NA	CASSVGEGRYEQYF	TGTGCCAGCAGCGTAGGCGAGGGGAGGTACGAGCAGTACTTC
TRBV15	TRBJ2-2	NA	NA	CATGFTNTGELFF	TGTGCCACCGGATTTACGAACACCGGGGAGCTGTTTTTT